One and the same sample provided the 23 T cell receptor beta chains below, sequenced in a study of T-cell memory formation after mild COVID-19. A single record per CDR3 protein comes from TCRdb applying MiXCR to the 5' RACE reads. The profile shows some 150,000 distinct CDR3 sequences, roughly 6.2% of them singletons. Sequencing was done on a sample of PBMCs or a T cell subset sorted from them (not recorded which). All receptors come from an adult woman who had mild COVID-19 (a few samples of this study predate the infection). Cell type and time point are not known.

The chain couples TRBV24-1 to TRBJ1-2; perhaps TRBD1 as D (5 bases). V was clipped by 2 bases and J by 6 bases, with 12 bases between them. The CDR3 is made up of 14 amino acids. Per the germline V gene, CDR1 is KGHDR and CDR2 is SFDVKD. The CDR3 nucleotides read TGTGCCACCAGTGATTGGGGACGGGGAAATGGCTACACCTTC. Translating gives CATSDWGRGNGYTF.

Comment on this clonotype: This may be a read error: a much more frequent sequence differs by one nucleotide. This chain joins TRBV6-5 and TRBJ1-1; no definite D call. V dropped 7 bases and J dropped 1 base, with 13 bases sitting between them. This CDR3 contains 14 residues. Germline V CDR1 and CDR2: MNHEY, SVGAGI. The CDR3 DNA is TGTGCCAGCAACTTGTGCGGGTCGAACACTGAAGCTTTCTTT. Encoded protein: CASNLCGSNTEAFF.

This clonotype has only a few counts. The V gene is TRBV2, the J gene TRBJ2-7; perhaps D is TRBD1 or TRBD2 (6 bases each). The V end lost 6 bases, the J end lost 3 bases, and 18 bases lay between the germline ends. Germline V gene sequence: CDR1 SNHLY, CDR2 FYNNEI. This CDR3 contains 15 residues. CDR3 sequence (DNA): TGTGCCAGCAGAGAACGGGAGACAGGCCTCTACGAGCAGTACTTC. It yields the protein CASRERETGLYEQYF.

There are many counts of this clonotype. This chain connects TRBV6-5 to TRBJ2-7; TRBD2 agrees at 10 bases. Germline V CDR1 and CDR2: MNHEY, SVGAGI. V lost 3 bases to trimming and J lost 6 bases; unmatched junction nucleotides: 5. CDR3 size: 14 residues. Written as DNA, the CDR3 is TGTGCCAGCAGTTATAGCGGGAGGTTTTCCGAGCAGTACTTC. Protein product: CASSYSGRFSEQYF.

This clonotype was detected only a few times. The V call is TRBV5-5, the J call TRBJ2-5, with 7 bases matching TRBD2. This CDR3 spans 13 amino acids. The germline V gene encodes CDR1 SGHKS and CDR2 YYEKEE (reference sequence). V lost 6 bases and J lost 5; bases outside the gene matches: 7. CDR3 region: CASTRGREETQYF. The CDR3 DNA follows: TGTGCCAGCACCCGAGGGCGGGAGGAGACCCAGTACTTC.

This clonotype occurred many times. The gene calls are TRBV12-3 or TRBV12-4 and TRBJ2-1; TRBD2 matches at 9 bases. J lost 2 bases, V lost 3 bases, and 5 bases had no gene match. The CDR3 is 16 residues long. The CDR3 coding sequence is TGTGCCAGCAGTTTCGATAGCGGGGGAGCCTACAATGAGCAGTTCTTC. This codes for CASSFDSGGAYNEQFF.

This clonotype has a handful of counts. An end of the junction does not agree with germline; a read error may underlie this. The chain couples TRBV6-2 or TRBV6-3 to TRBJ2-1; possibly TRBD1 for D (7 bases). Germline values: CDR1 MNHEY, CDR2 SVGEGT. The CDR3 totals 13 residues. CDR3: CASSYSIGGQPIF. CDR3 DNA sequence: TGTGCCAGCAGTTACTCGATCGGGGGACAGCCCATCTTC.

This clonotype was picked up many times. V usage is TRBV6-4 and J usage is TRBJ2-1; TRBD2 agrees at 11 bases. The CDR3 spans 15 residues. Trimming cost V 4 bases and J 4 bases; bases outside gene matches: 3. Germline assignment: CDR1 MRHNA and CDR2 SNTAGT. The CDR3 DNA reads TGTGCCAGCAGTGCCGGGACTAGCGGTTACAATGAGCAGTTCTTC. Its translation: CASSAGTSGYNEQFF.

This clonotype was recorded at least ten times. The chain couples TRBV7-8 to TRBJ1-1, with no clear D. Trimming shortened V by 0 bases and J by 3 bases, and 8 bases separated the two germline ends. This CDR3 has 14 amino acids. Germline CDR1 SGHVS, CDR2 FQNEAQ. In DNA, the CDR3 is TGTGCCAGCAGCTTAGCGGTGGGCGACACTGAAGCTTTCTTT. As protein: CASSLAVGDTEAFF.

This clonotype appeared a few times. The CDR3 region has the DNA TGCAGTGCTCATAGATTAGGGGAGCAGTACTTC. Protein product: CSAHRLGEQYF. The chain joins TRBV20-1 to TRBJ2-7; D is unresolved. The CDR3 extends over 11 amino acids. V was cut by 5 bases and J by 7 bases, with 12 bases left in between. The germline V gene has CDR1 DFQATT and CDR2 SNEGSKA (reference sequence).

This clonotype was seen a handful of times. The chain carries TRBV6-5 and TRBJ1-6, with D uncertain. Between the trimmed V and J ends, which lost 7 bases and 3 bases, there was a span of 7 bases. This CDR3 has 13 residues. Germline-derived CDR1 and CDR2 are MNHEY and SVGAGI. CDR3 residues: CASKVFYNSPLHF. The CDR3 DNA is TGTGCCAGCAAGGTTTTCTATAATTCACCCCTCCACTTT.

This clonotype occurred a few times. This rearrangement joins TRBV12-3 or TRBV12-4 to TRBJ1-3; TRBD1 might be the D (5 bases). V was shortened by 6 bases and J by 0 bases, with 12 bases between the two germline ends. This CDR3 comprises 15 residues. CDR3 DNA sequence: TGTGCCAGCAGAGTACAGGAGCTCTCTGGAAACACCATATATTTT. It encodes CASRVQELSGNTIYF.

There are many counts of this clonotype. CDR3 residues: CASSFRTSGRNEQFF. Here the CDR3 DNA reads TGTGCCAGCAGCTTCCGGACTAGCGGGAGAAATGAGCAGTTCTTC. The rearrangement uses TRBV5-6 and TRBJ2-1, with TRBD2 matching over 13 bases. Germline CDR1 is SGHDT and CDR2 is YYEEEE. The CDR3 is 15 amino acids. The V and J ends lost 2 bases and 7 bases, in that order; junction bases with no gene match: 3.

This rearrangement joins TRBV5-5 to TRBJ1-5; tentative D call: TRBD1 (6 bases). The germline gives CDR1 SGHKS, CDR2 YYEKEE (reference sequence). The CDR3 is 15 residues long. V was trimmed by 1 base and J by 5 bases, leaving 13 bases between them. The CDR3, as DNA: TGTGCCAGCAGCTTGCAGCGGGGGCCGTATCAGCCCCAGCATTTT. Translating it yields CASSLQRGPYQPQHF. The whole variable domain, remainder taken from reference TRBV5-5 and TRBJ1-5, is DAGVTQSPTHLIKTRGQQVTLRCSPISGHKSVSWYQQVLGQGPQFIFQYYEKEERGRGNFPDRFSARQFPNYSSELNVNALLLGDSALYLCASSLQRGPYQPQHFGDGTRLSIL.

The sample holds many counts of this clonotype. This chain joins TRBV12-3 or TRBV12-4 and TRBJ2-1; tentative D call: TRBD1 (6 bases). Trimming cost V 4 bases and J 7 bases, with 17 bases left between them. This CDR3 spans 15 amino acids. The CDR3 is CASSWMRVGANEQFF. The CDR3 DNA reads TGTGCCAGCAGTTGGATGAGGGTGGGGGCGAATGAGCAGTTCTTC.

In its sample, this clonotype was seen a few times. V usage is TRBV12-3 or TRBV12-4 and J usage is TRBJ2-5, with 7 bases aligning to TRBD2. The J segment lost 5 bases and the V segment lost 6 bases, leaving 12 bases of the junction unmatched. The CDR3 contains 15 residues. The CDR3 nucleotides read TGTGCCAGCAGACCAGGACATGGGGGGGAGGAGACCCAGTACTTC. Its translation is CASRPGHGGEETQYF.

In this sample, this clonotype turned up a few times. This rearrangement joins TRBV7-2 to TRBJ1-1; D remains unclear. There are 15 residues in the CDR3. With 2 bases removed from V and 2 bases from J, the gap between germline ends came to 12 bases. Germline V gene sequence: CDR1 SGHTA, CDR2 FQGNSA. The CDR3 sequence: CASSLMGGVNTEAFF. In DNA, the CDR3 is TGTGCCAGCAGCTTAATGGGTGGGGTCAACACTGAAGCTTTCTTT.

The chain joins TRBV15 to TRBJ2-3, with D tentatively TRBD1 or TRBD2 (5 bases each). The length of the CDR3 is 13 residues. V was pared by 1 base and J by 6 bases, with 8 bases between. Germline V gene lookup returns CDR1 LNHNV and CDR2 YYDKDF (reference sequence). Here the CDR3 reads CATSRVGTDTQYF. Here the CDR3 DNA reads TGTGCCACCAGCAGAGTGGGGACGGATACGCAGTATTTT.

This sequence joins TRBV11-2 and TRBJ2-5, with D possibly being TRBD1 (6 bases). V shed 1 base and J shed 2 bases, with 23 bases lying between them. The CDR3 contains 19 residues. CDR1 SGHAT and CDR2 FQNNGV come from the germline V gene. CDR3 region: CASSLGTGIRLVQQETQYF. CDR3 nucleotide sequence: TGTGCCAGCAGCTTAGGTACAGGGATAAGACTTGTACAACAAGAGACCCAGTACTTC. Combining the CDR3 with reference TRBV11-2 and TRBJ2-5 gives the whole variable domain EAGVAQSPRYKIIEKRQSVAFWCNPISGHATLYWYQQILGQGPKLLIQFQNNGVVDDSQLPKDRFSAERLKGVDSTLKIQPAKLEDSAVYLCASSLGTGIRLVQQETQYFGPGTRLLVL.

This chain links TRBV20-1 with TRBJ2-3; D is perhaps TRBD1 or TRBD2 (6 bases each). The end of the DNA is better explained by TRBJ2-5, so the J call may be wrong. Germline assignment: CDR1 DFQATT and CDR2 SNEGSKA (reference sequence). This CDR3 region has 13 residues. This CDR3 reads CSARDGGRETQYF. In DNA form, the CDR3 reads TGCAGTGCTAGAGATGGGGGGCGCGAGACCCAGTACTTC.

This clonotype has ten or more counts. The V and J genes are TRBV7-6 and TRBJ2-1; possible D gene TRBD2, 5 bases. The CDR3 is 14 residues long. Trimming stripped 4 bases from V and 5 bases from J, with 12 bases between. Germline lookup yields CDR1 SGHVS and CDR2 FNYEAQ. CDR3 protein: CASSSYRENNEQFF. The CDR3 DNA reads TGTGCCAGCAGCTCCTATCGGGAAAACAATGAGCAGTTCTTC.

A word on this clonotype: A much larger clone lies a single base off, so this may be a read error. The chain links TRBV5-4 to TRBJ2-3; 11 bases agree with TRBD2. Looked up from germline, CDR1 is SGHNT and CDR2 is YYREEE (reference sequence). This CDR3 has 15 amino acids. V gave up 4 bases and J gave up 4 bases; unmatched junction bases: 5. CDR3 protein: CASSPGLADPDTQYF. The CDR3 DNA reads as TGTGCCAGCAGCCCGGGACTAGCGGACCCAGATACGCAGTATTTT.

This clonotype showed up many times. The J gene is TRBJ2-4, the V gene TRBV3-1; possible D gene TRBD2, 5 bases. CDR1 LGHDT and CDR2 YNNKEL come from the germline V gene (reference sequence). There are 18 residues in the CDR3. The germline V and J ends were trimmed by 0 bases and 0 bases, with 15 bases remaining between them. In DNA form, the CDR3 reads TGTGCCAGCAGCCAAGATTTGCGGGCGGCGGGAGCCAAAAACATTCAGTACTTC. Its translation: CASSQDLRAAGAKNIQYF.